Presented here are 26 T cell receptor beta chains from one specimen sequenced in a study of cytotoxic CD8 clonotypes in ibrutinib-treated CLL. The repertoire was sequenced with immunoSEQ multiplex PCR; TCRdb's copy has only in-frame clones and lacks some. The sample consists of tens of thousands of clones, about two thirds of them appearing once. Specimen: PBMCs, collected after 12 months of ibrutinib treatment. The receptors here all came from a human donor with chronic lymphocytic leukemia.

The chain joins TRBV10-2 to TRBJ2-7, with a weak D call TRBD2 (6 bases). Germline V CDR1 and CDR2: WSHSY, SAAADI. Trimming shortened V by 3 bases and J by 2 bases, and 11 bases separated the two germline ends. The CDR3 sequence is 14 residues long. The CDR3 coding sequence is TGCGCCAGCAGTGATTGGGGGGAAGCCTACGAGCAGTACTTC. It yields the protein CASSDWGEAYEQYF.

The chain links TRBV18 to TRBJ1-1, with unresolved D. The length of the CDR3 is 15 residues. V was cut by 3 bases and J by 5 bases, with 16 bases left in between. Germline CDR1 is KGHSH and CDR2 is LQKENI. The CDR3 loop is CASSPRMVEQTEAFF. CDR3 DNA: TGTGCCAGCTCACCCAGAATGGTTGAGCAAACTGAAGCTTTCTTT.

This sequence joins TRBV29-1 and TRBJ2-3, with 8 bases identical to TRBD2. CDR1 is SQVTM and CDR2 is ANQGSEA in the germline V gene. The CDR3 spans 18 residues. V lost 1 base to trimming and J lost 1 base; unmatched junction nucleotides: 13. CDR3 loop: CSVEGVSPLGGGTDTQYF. DNA for the CDR3: TGCAGCGTTGAAGGAGTAAGCCCCCTCGGGGGGGGCACAGATACGCAGTATTTT.

The chain links TRBV7-3 to TRBJ2-2; perhaps TRBD1 as D (6 bases). The CDR3 consists of 14 residues. V was pared by 6 bases and J by 1 base, with 9 bases between. Per the germline V gene, CDR1 is SGHTA and CDR2 is FQGTGA. DNA for the CDR3: TGTGCCAGCAGGCCGGGACAGAACACCGGGGAGCTGTTTTTT. Translation: CASRPGQNTGELFF.

The chain has TRBV23-1 and TRBJ2-4; weak D call: TRBD2 (6 bases). TRBV23-1 is placed among ORFs of uncertain function. Trimming left V 0 bases short and J 3 bases short, with 12 bases between. The CDR3 extends over 16 amino acids. This chain's CDR3 is CASSQSGRGGKNIQYF. CDR3 DNA sequence: TGCGCCAGCAGTCAATCTGGAAGGGGAGGCAAAAACATTCAGTACTTC.

The gene calls are TRBV5-4 and TRBJ1-6; no clear D. CDR3 length: 16 amino acids. V lost 2 bases to trimming and J lost 5 bases, with 14 bases between them. The germline CDR1 and CDR2 sequences are SGHNT and YYREEE (reference sequence). In DNA, the CDR3 is TGTGCCAGCAGCTTAAACTCGGGCGGAAATAATTCACCCCTCCACTTT. This encodes CASSLNSGGNNSPLHF. The full variable domain, completed using reference TRBV5-4 and TRBJ1-6, is ETGVTQSPTHLIKTRGQQVTLRCSSQSGHNTVSWYQQALGQGPQFIFQYYREEENGRGNFPPRFSGLQFPNYSSELNVNALELDDSALYLCASSLNSGGNNSPLHFGNGTRLTVT.

This clone has just a few counts. The chain joins TRBV9 to TRBJ2-2; D not certain. V was trimmed by 1 base and J by 2 bases, leaving 6 bases between them. Germline lookup yields CDR1 SGDLS and CDR2 YYNGEE. This CDR3 is built from 14 residues. CDR3 in DNA: TGTGCCAGCAGCGTACTCTATAACACCGGGGAGCTGTTTTTT. The encoded protein is CASSVLYNTGELFF.

This clone was recorded a few times. This chain joins TRBV19 and TRBJ2-7; 8 bases agree with TRBD1. CDR3 length equals 13 residues. CDR1 and CDR2 from the germline V gene are LNHDA and SQIVND (reference sequence). V gave up 6 bases and J gave up 4 bases; unmatched junction bases: 5. The CDR3 reads CASSQGAGYEQYF. CDR3 DNA: TGTGCCAGTAGCCAGGGGGCAGGTTACGAGCAGTACTTC. The whole variable domain, remainder taken from reference TRBV19 and TRBJ2-7, is DGGITQSPKYLFRKEGQNVTLSCEQNLNHDAMYWYRQDPGQGLRLIYYSQIVNDFQKGDIAEGYSVSREKKESFPLTVTSAQKNPTAFYLCASSQGAGYEQYFGPGTRLTVT.

This chain links TRBV28 with TRBJ1-3; possible D gene TRBD1, 5 bases. The ends were cut back, 6 bases at V and 0 bases at J, with 12 bases in the middle. Per germline, CDR1 MDHEN and CDR2 SYDVKM. CDR3 length: 15 amino acids. The CDR3 is CASRSRVYSGNTIYF. The CDR3 nucleotides read TGTGCCAGCAGATCCAGGGTATACTCTGGAAACACCATATATTTT. The full variable domain, rest sourced from reference TRBV28 and TRBJ1-3, is DVKVTQSSRYLVKRTGEKVFLECVQDMDHENMFWYRQDPGLGLRLIYFSYDVKMKEKGDIPEGYSVSREKKERFSLILESASTNQTSMYLCASRSRVYSGNTIYFGEGSWLTVV.

This clone was recorded a few times. The chain is built from TRBV4-1 and TRBJ2-3; 10 bases map to TRBD2. J gave up 7 bases and V 3 bases, and 10 bases lay outside the gene matches. The CDR3 contains 16 residues. The germline V gene encodes CDR1 MGHRA and CDR2 YSYEKL. CDR3 sequence: CASSHDSGGRGYTQYF. CDR3 nucleotides: TGCGCCAGCAGCCACGATAGCGGGGGGCGTGGGTATACGCAGTATTTT.

The chain has TRBV11-2 and TRBJ1-4, with 7 positions matching TRBD1. V gave up 8 bases and J gave up 5 bases; unmatched junction bases: 5. CDR3 size: 13 residues. Germline V gene sequence: CDR1 SGHAT, CDR2 FQNNGV. CDR3 coding DNA: TGTGCCAGCCGGGACAGTGCAAATGAAAAACTGTTTTTT. Its translation is CASRDSANEKLFF.

V and J are TRBV13 and TRBJ2-1, with D uncertain. Trimming removed 2 bases at V and 10 bases at J, with 9 bases between. The germline CDR1 and CDR2 sequences are PRHDT and FYEKMQ (reference sequence). The CDR3 is 12 amino acids. The DNA for the CDR3 is TGTGCCAGCAGCTTATTCGCCTCCGAGCAGTTCTTC. It is translated as CASSLFASEQFF.

The V and J genes are TRBV6-6 and TRBJ1-5; possible D gene TRBD1, 6 bases. V lost 6 bases to trimming and J lost 2 bases, with 14 bases between them. The germline V gene has CDR1 MNHNY and CDR2 SVGAGI (reference sequence). This CDR3 has 15 amino acids. CDR3 residues: CASSFGQMGNQPQHF. The CDR3 bases are TGTGCCAGCAGCTTCGGACAGATGGGCAATCAGCCCCAGCATTTT.

In regard to this clone: A read error may account for a junction end that differs from germline. This chain joins TRBV7-7 and TRBJ2-6; D possibly corresponds to TRBD1 (5 bases). Looked up from germline, CDR1 is SSHAT and CDR2 is FNYEAQ (reference sequence). This CDR3 is built from 15 residues. The CDR3 DNA reads TGTGCTAGCAGCTTAGACAGCTCTGGGGCCAACGTCCTGACTTTC. Translation gives CASSLDSSGANVLTF.

The gene calls are TRBV6-6 and TRBJ1-5, with TRBD1 matching 7 bases. The CDR3 length is 16 residues. Germline lookup yields CDR1 MNHNY and CDR2 SVGAGI (reference sequence). V lost 6 bases, J lost 1 base, and 9 bases stayed unmatched. CDR3 region: CASRTGLGLSNQPQHF. CDR3 bases: TGTGCCAGCAGGACAGGGTTGGGTCTAAGCAATCAGCCCCAGCATTTT.

The chain couples TRBV20-1 to TRBJ2-1, with D hard to call. The germline V gene has CDR1 DFQATT and CDR2 SNEGSKA (reference sequence). CDR3 length equals 11 residues. Trimming removed 5 bases at V and 2 bases at J, with 4 bases between. In DNA, the CDR3 is TGCAGTGCTCCCACCTACAATGAGCAGTTCTTC. Translation gives CSAPTYNEQFF.

The chain is built from TRBV11-2 and TRBJ2-5; D is ambiguous. Germline values: CDR1 SGHAT, CDR2 FQNNGV. CDR3 size: 15 residues. With 2 bases removed from V and 5 bases from J, the gap between germline ends came to 15 bases. The chain's CDR3 is CASSLRTNKVETQYF. In DNA form, the CDR3 reads TGTGCCAGCAGCTTAAGGACCAATAAAGTTGAGACCCAGTACTTC.

This sequence joins TRBV18 and TRBJ2-3; D is perhaps TRBD1 or TRBD2 (5 bases each). The CDR3 consists of 17 residues. Per the germline V gene, CDR1 is KGHSH and CDR2 is LQKENI. V shed 0 bases and J shed 8 bases, with 21 bases lying between them. CDR3: CASSPPYIGASVSTQYF. CDR3 in DNA: TGTGCCAGCTCACCACCGTACATCGGGGCCTCCGTCTCTACGCAGTATTTT.

The V call is TRBV6-1, the J call TRBJ1-1; 10 bases fit TRBD1. Germline V gene lookup returns CDR1 MNHNS and CDR2 SASEGT. This CDR3 comprises 15 residues. With 5 bases clipped from V and 4 bases from J, the junction kept 7 bases outside the gene matches. The CDR3 sequence: CASSHLTGGGTEAFF. Here the CDR3 DNA reads TGTGCCAGCAGTCATTTGACAGGGGGCGGCACTGAAGCTTTCTTT.

J is TRBJ1-5 and V is TRBV19; D not certain. The CDR3 spans 13 residues. CDR1 is LNHDA, CDR2 SQIVND, per germline (reference sequence). The V gene lost 7 bases and the J gene lost 0 bases, with 7 bases spanning the gap. CDR3 DNA sequence: TGTGCCAGTAATGCTAATAGCAATCAGCCCCAGCATTTT. It yields the protein CASNANSNQPQHF.

The chain combines TRBV5-1 with TRBJ1-4; TRBD1 might be the D (6 bases). The CDR3 contains 16 residues. The germline V gene has CDR1 SGHRS and CDR2 YFSETQ. Trimming stripped 2 bases from V and 3 bases from J, with 14 bases between. The CDR3 sequence is CASSFLNRAPNEKLFF. CDR3 in DNA: TGCGCCAGCAGCTTTCTTAACAGGGCCCCTAATGAAAAACTGTTTTTT.

The CDR3 nucleotides read TGTGCCATCAGAAAGGAGGGGGGCAGTAGGTACTATGGCTACACCTTC. It codes for CAIRKEGGSRYYGYTF. J is TRBJ1-2 and V is TRBV10-3; possibly TRBD1 for D (6 bases). CDR3 length: 16 residues. The germline V gene encodes CDR1 ENHRY and CDR2 SYGVKD. Between the trimmed V and J ends, which lost 6 bases and 3 bases, there was a span of 20 bases.

The chain employs TRBV5-1 and TRBJ2-1; 7 bases are shared with TRBD1. J lost 5 bases, V lost 4 bases, and 6 bases had no gene match. The germline CDR1 and CDR2 sequences are SGHRS and YFSETQ. This CDR3 has 14 residues. The CDR3 protein is CASSPMTGNNEQFF. CDR3 DNA sequence: TGCGCCAGCAGCCCAATGACAGGGAACAATGAGCAGTTCTTC.

V and J are TRBV5-5 and TRBJ1-5; D is undetermined. This CDR3 comprises 14 residues. Germline-derived CDR1 and CDR2 are SGHKS and YYEKEE (reference sequence). Trimming stripped 0 bases from V and 9 bases from J, with 13 bases between. The DNA of the CDR3 is TGTGCCAGCAGCTTGGATTTGACCGCCGGGCCCCAGCATTTT. Translating gives CASSLDLTAGPQHF.

This chain links TRBV12-5 with TRBJ2-5; D is unresolved. Germline V gene data show CDR1 as LGHNT and CDR2 as FRNRAP. The CDR3 loop spans 13 amino acids. V shed 1 base and J shed 6 bases, with 9 bases lying between them. DNA for the CDR3: TGTGCTAGTGGTTTGGGGGGTCATCAGACCCAGTACTTC. Translation: CASGLGGHQTQYF.

This clone showed up just a few times. This chain uses TRBV7-2 with TRBJ2-7; D gene uncertain. The CDR3 extends over 15 amino acids. V gave up 2 bases and J gave up 0 bases, with 11 bases separating them. Per germline, CDR1 SGHTA and CDR2 FQGNSA. The CDR3 spells CASSLWGLHSYEQYF. CDR3 nucleotide sequence: TGTGCCAGCAGCTTATGGGGTCTCCACTCCTACGAGCAGTACTTC. Full variable domain (remainder filled in from reference TRBV7-2 and TRBJ2-7): GAGVSQSPSNKVTEKGKDVELRCDPISGHTALYWYRQSLGQGLEFLIYFQGNSAPDKSGLPSDRFSAERTGGSVSTLTIQRTQQEDSAVYLCASSLWGLHSYEQYFGPGTRLTVT.